This T cell receptor beta chain was retrieved from a study of OX40 agonist ivuxolimab in advanced cancers. Study-level background: Patients in dose escalation had liver, melanoma, kidney or head and neck cancers. Having had anti-PD-1, anti-PD-L1 or anti-CTLA-4 therapy before was allowed, and under 50% had some.

Using immunoSEQ multiplex PCR, the repertoire was profiled, and TCRdb retains in-frame clones only, with some absent. The sample includes approximately 44,000 clones, 70% to 90% of them seen just once. The V and J ends lost 1 base and 5 bases respectively, with 17 bases between them. The V gene's germline CDR1 is KGHSH and CDR2 LQKENI. The CDR3 runs 16 residues. The sample here was CD4+ or CD8+ T cells sorted from blood, taken in a trial of the OX40 agonist ivuxolimab. This chain links TRBV18 with TRBJ1-1, with a tentative D call TRBD1 (6 bases). The TCR sequence derives from an adult with an advanced solid tumor such as melanoma, head and neck, liver or kidney cancer. Written as DNA, the CDR3 is TGTGCCAGCTCACCACGCGCCCCGGGGGCGCGGACTGAAGCTTTCTTT. Translating it yields CASSPRAPGARTEAFF.